The T cell receptor beta chain described here comes from a study of beta chain features in type 1 diabetes. General study results and limits: A closer apparent resemblance between naive, central memory and Treg TCRB repertoires was seen in patients than in healthy donors. Among patients with Type 1 diabetes, TCRB CDR3s were moderately but significantly shorter in every one of the four CD4+ subsets.

Sequenced material consisted of expressed TCRB transcripts (all of the isolated RNA was reverse transcribed). This table comes from immunoSEQ multiplex PCR, and its TCRdb copy is limited to in-frame clones, with some not included. Here the sample spans under 300,000 clones, around 24% being singletons. This clone was recorded only once. As yet, its antigen is unknown. This CDR3 spans 15 amino acids. CDR1 MDHEN and CDR2 SYDVKM come from the germline V gene. V lost 7 bases and J lost 4; bases outside the gene matches: 8. This chain uses TRBV28 with TRBJ1-5, with TRBD1 matching 9 bases. The TCR was taken from a woman aged 25 to 39 with type 1 diabetes. The sample was naive CD4+ T cells from blood. Here the CDR3 DNA reads TGTGCCAGCAATGTTTGGACAGGGGTGAATCAGCCCCAGCATTTT. Translating gives CASNVWTGVNQPQHF. Filled out from reference TRBV28 and TRBJ1-5, the complete variable domain reads DVKVTQSSRYLVKRTGEKVFLECVQDMDHENMFWYRQDPGLGLRLIYFSYDVKMKEKGDIPEGYSVSREKKERFSLILESASTNQTSMYLCASNVWTGVNQPQHFGDGTRLSIL.